This entry concerns a single T cell receptor (beta chain). The record originates from a study of T cell responses to AZD1222 COVID-19 vaccine. The V gene end was trimmed by 3 bases and the J gene end by 0 bases; junction bases not matched to a gene: 1. CDR1 and CDR2 from the germline V gene are KGHSH and LQKENI. The CDR3 is 15 residues long. This table comes from immunoSEQ multiplex PCR, and its TCRdb copy is limited to in-frame clones, with some not included. The table records about 120,000 clones, around nine tenths of them present only once. The chain uses TRBV18 and TRBJ2-2; 7 bases agree with TRBD1. The material sequenced was peripheral blood, taken on day 0 of AZD1222 vaccination. The receptor's source is an adult in good health. The CDR3 region is CASSPGQPNTGELFF. The CDR3 DNA is TGTGCCAGCTCACCGGGACAGCCGAACACCGGGGAGCTGTTTTTT. The variable domain in full, with the rest retrieved from reference TRBV18 and TRBJ2-2, is NAGVMQNPRHLVRRRGQEARLRCSPMKGHSHVYWYRQLPEEGLKFMVYLQKENIIDESGMPKERFSAEFPKEGPSILRIQQVVRGDSAAYFCASSPGQPNTGELFFGEGSRLTVL.